Following are 15 T cell receptor beta chains from one sample sequenced in a study of human T cells and chemical hapten exposure. One entry per CDR3 protein, called by TCRdb with MiXCR from the RACE reads. This table holds approximately 350,000 distinct CDR3 sequences, nearly 6.5% found once. The time point: patch test 2, 6 weeks after DPC sensitization. Treatment reported: therapeutic diphenylcyclopropenone sensitization with weekly scalp DPC. The sequences come from whole blood, collected in connection with sensitization to the hapten diphenylcyclopropenone (DPC). Source of these receptors: a woman in her late teens or twenties with alopecia areata. Some clones in this sample may be carry-over from other donors' samples.

V usage is TRBV20-1 and J usage is TRBJ2-1, with 10 bases identical to TRBD1. The V gene end was trimmed by 6 bases and the J gene end by 7 bases; junction bases not matched to a gene: 15. The CDR3 is 16 residues long. Looked up from germline, CDR1 is DFQATT and CDR2 is SNEGSKA (reference sequence). This CDR3 reads CSAADLRTGGLNEQFF. CDR3 DNA sequence: TGCAGTGCCGCCGACCTACGGACAGGGGGTTTGAATGAGCAGTTCTTC.

At least ten counts were recorded for this clonotype. The chain recombines TRBV5-5 with TRBJ2-3; TRBD1 is a possible D gene (6 bases). Germline V gene lookup returns CDR1 SGHKS and CDR2 YYEKEE (reference sequence). V was trimmed by 5 bases and J by 4 bases, leaving 17 bases between them. This CDR3 region has 15 residues. CDR3 protein: CASRRQAQGPDTQYF. The CDR3 DNA sequence: TGTGCCAGCAGGCGACAGGCCCAAGGCCCAGATACGCAGTATTTT.

The CDR3 loop reads CASREHPGGTGELFF. CDR3 nucleotide sequence: TGTGCCAGCAGGGAACACCCGGGGGGCACCGGGGAGCTGTTTTTT. This chain connects TRBV2 to TRBJ2-2; 7 bases map to TRBD2. Germline values: CDR1 SNHLY, CDR2 FYNNEI. The CDR3 totals 15 residues. Trimming took 6 bases from V and 4 from J; bases not matched to a gene: 8.

This clonotype turned up a few times. The V gene is TRBV20-1, the J gene TRBJ2-3, with D possibly matching TRBD1 (6 bases). Germline V lookup: CDR1 DFQATT, CDR2 SNEGSKA (reference sequence). The CDR3 is made up of 14 amino acids. Trimming stripped 1 base from V and 4 bases from J, with 12 bases between. CDR3 amino acids: CSARATGIADTQYF. CDR3 coding DNA: TGCAGTGCTAGAGCGACAGGAATCGCAGATACGCAGTATTTT.

This clonotype was seen only a few times. The chain is built from TRBV13 and TRBJ1-4; no clear D. V lost 0 bases and J 8 bases, leaving 10 bases between the germline ends. Germline assignment: CDR1 PRHDT and CDR2 FYEKMQ (reference sequence). The CDR3 loop spans 14 amino acids. The CDR3 nucleotides read TGTGCCAGCAGCTTAGGGGAGAGTCGGGAAAAACTGTTTTTT. It codes for CASSLGESREKLFF. The variable domain in full, with the rest retrieved from reference TRBV13 and TRBJ1-4, is AAGVIQSPRHLIKEKRETATLKCYPIPRHDTVYWYQQGPGQDPQFLISFYEKMQSDKGSIPDRFSAQQFSDYHSELNMSSLELGDSALYFCASSLGESREKLFFGSGTQLSVL.

The chain joins TRBV7-2 to TRBJ2-7, with D perhaps given as TRBD1 or TRBD2 (6 bases each). Germline values: CDR1 SGHTA, CDR2 FQGNSA. V was cut by 1 base and J by 9 bases, with 22 bases left in between. The CDR3 has 16 residues. The CDR3: CASSLGFRGDNNGQYF. DNA of the CDR3: TGTGCCAGCAGCTTAGGTTTTAGGGGGGATAATAACGGGCAGTACTTC.

In its sample, this clonotype was seen many times. V gene TRBV7-9 combines with J gene TRBJ1-3; D remains unclear. V was pared by 3 bases and J by 4 bases, with 4 bases between. The germline CDR1 and CDR2 sequences are SEHNR and FQNEAQ (reference sequence). This CDR3 comprises 12 residues. The CDR3 protein is CASSFEGNTIYF. The DNA of the CDR3 is TGTGCCAGCAGCTTTGAGGGAAACACCATATATTTT.

This clonotype was counted only a few times. The chain joins TRBV7-8 to TRBJ1-2; 7 nucleotides match TRBD1. This CDR3 comprises 13 residues. The junction had 4 bases not matched to a gene; V was cut back by 3 bases and J by 6 bases. Germline-derived CDR1 and CDR2 are SGHVS and FQNEAQ. As DNA, the CDR3 is TGTGCCAGCAGCTTCGTCAGGGGGGATGGCTACACCTTC. Translating it yields CASSFVRGDGYTF.

This clonotype occurred many times. The V and J genes are TRBV18 and TRBJ1-1; the D gene is possibly TRBD1 (5 bases). V was shortened by 0 bases and J by 0 bases, with 14 bases between the two germline ends. CDR1 is KGHSH and CDR2 is LQKENI in the germline V gene. This CDR3 is built from 17 residues. The CDR3 bases are TGTGCCAGCTCACCACCGCGCGGAGGGACTATGAACACTGAAGCTTTCTTT. Translation: CASSPPRGGTMNTEAFF.

This clonotype was found many times. The gene calls are TRBV3-1 and TRBJ1-1; D gene unclear. The V gene's germline CDR1 is LGHDT and CDR2 YNNKEL (reference sequence). There are 14 residues in the CDR3. Trimming removed 2 bases at V and 4 bases at J, with 11 bases between. CDR3: CASSQWKQPTEAFF. For the CDR3, the DNA is TGTGCCAGCAGCCAATGGAAACAGCCCACTGAAGCTTTCTTT.

This clonotype was detected only a few times. The chain links TRBV7-8 to TRBJ1-4; possible D gene TRBD1, 5 bases. The CDR3 is made up of 14 amino acids. The germline CDR1 and CDR2 sequences are SGHVS and FQNEAQ. V was trimmed by 3 bases and J by 8 bases, leaving 13 bases between them. In DNA, the CDR3 is TGTGCCAGCAGCTTGACCTTCCCAGGGGAAAAACTGTTTTTT. It codes for CASSLTFPGEKLFF.

The V call is TRBV10-3, the J call TRBJ1-2; perhaps TRBD1 as D (5 bases). Trimming shortened V by 2 bases and J by 7 bases, and 8 bases separated the two germline ends. The CDR3 extends over 12 amino acids. Germline V gene data show CDR1 as ENHRY and CDR2 as SYGVKD. CDR3 sequence: CAISEGAGGYTF. In DNA form, the CDR3 reads TGTGCCATCAGTGAGGGGGCCGGTGGCTACACCTTC.

This rearrangement joins TRBV12-3 or TRBV12-4 to TRBJ2-5; D call uncertain. The CDR3 loop spans 13 amino acids. V was trimmed by 2 bases and J by 5 bases, leaving 9 bases between them. CDR3 bases: TGTGCCAGCAGTTTAACCGCCGGGGAGACCCAGTACTTC. Translation: CASSLTAGETQYF.

The CDR3 bases are TGTGCCAGCACGACAGGGCGGGGTGAAAAACTGTTTTTT. It specifies CASTTGRGEKLFF. The V and J genes are TRBV10-3 and TRBJ1-4, with TRBD1 identical over 7 bases. CDR3 length: 13 amino acids. Germline CDR1 is ENHRY and CDR2 is SYGVKD. V trimming: 10 bases; J trimming: 7 bases; junction bases outside the gene matches: 9.

This clonotype was counted between two and nine times. This chain joins TRBV6-2 or TRBV6-3 and TRBJ1-2, with 8 bases lining up with TRBD1. CDR3 size: 14 residues. V lost 6 bases, J lost 3 bases, and 6 bases stayed unmatched. Germline CDR1 is MNHEY and CDR2 is SVGEGT. DNA for the CDR3: TGTGCCAGCAGCCAGGGACAGGAAGACTATGGCTACACCTTC. Its protein is CASSQGQEDYGYTF.